The 32 T cell receptor beta chains below come from one sample, sequenced in a study of T cell repertoires in cytomegalovirus infection. These TCRs are of unknown antigen specificity. Using its own MiXCR run on the reads, TCRdb lists one record per CDR3 protein. The sample holds approximately 500,000 distinct CDR3 sequences, 30% to 40% seen once. The sample was cultured PBMCs, taken from culture after CMV antigen stimulation. These TCRs come from a human donor in good health (CMV status not recorded). Some clones in this sample may be carry-over from other donors' samples.

As to this clonotype: A read error may account for a junction end that differs from germline. This chain links TRBV4-1 with TRBJ2-5; possibly TRBD1 for D (5 bases). CDR1 and CDR2 (germline): MGHRA, YSYEKL. The CDR3 loop spans 14 amino acids. Here the CDR3 reads CASSPPTGFETQYF. The CDR3 DNA follows: TGTGCCAGCAGCCCCCCAACAGGATTTGAGACCCAGTACTTC.

V usage is TRBV11-2 and J usage is TRBJ1-6, with TRBD1 identical over 10 bases. Looked up from germline, CDR1 is SGHAT and CDR2 is FQNNGV. J lost 6 bases, V lost 5 bases, and 13 bases had no gene match. The CDR3 consists of 18 residues. The CDR3, as DNA: TGTGCCAGCAGCCTACACCTCCGAGACAGGGGGCTTAATTCACCCCTCCACTTT. This encodes CASSLHLRDRGLNSPLHF. Complete variable domain (other parts from reference TRBV11-2 and TRBJ1-6): EAGVAQSPRYKIIEKRQSVAFWCNPISGHATLYWYQQILGQGPKLLIQFQNNGVVDDSQLPKDRFSAERLKGVDSTLKIQPAKLEDSAVYLCASSLHLRDRGLNSPLHFGNGTRLTVT.

The chain employs TRBV19 and TRBJ1-3; the D is unclear. Germline CDR1 and CDR2: LNHDA and SQIVND (reference sequence). This CDR3 is 15 amino acids long. V lost 6 bases and J lost 0, with 12 bases in between. CDR3 loop: CASSLMPFSGNTIYF. The CDR3 bases are TGTGCCAGTAGCTTGATGCCGTTCTCTGGAAACACCATATATTTT.

The CDR3 loop reads CASSRTDEAFF. CDR3 DNA sequence: TGTGCCAGCAGTCGGACAGATGAAGCTTTCTTT. The chain is built from TRBV25-1 and TRBJ1-1; maybe TRBD1 (6 bases). The germline gives CDR1 MGHDK, CDR2 SYGVNS. This CDR3 spans 11 amino acids. The ends were cut back, 5 bases at V and 7 bases at J, with 8 bases in the middle.

A single count supports this clonotype. V is TRBV15 and J is TRBJ2-7, with TRBD2 as a possible D gene (6 bases). Germline lookup yields CDR1 LNHNV and CDR2 YYDKDF (reference sequence). V was shortened by 2 bases and J by 4 bases, with 9 bases between the two germline ends. The CDR3 has 13 amino acids. As DNA, the CDR3 is TGTGCCACCAGCAGACCTGGGGGGTACGAGCAGTACTTC. Amino acid sequence: CATSRPGGYEQYF.

This rearrangement joins TRBV27 to TRBJ2-2, with 14 bases fitting TRBD2. This CDR3 contains 17 residues. With 8 bases clipped from V and 5 bases from J, the junction kept 10 bases outside the gene matches. Looked up from germline, CDR1 is MNHEY and CDR2 is SMNVEV (reference sequence). The CDR3 bases are TGTGCCAGCGGCCCGACTAGCGGGAGGGCGGAGACCGGGGAGCTGTTTTTT. Translating it yields CASGPTSGRAETGELFF.

The CDR3 DNA reads as TGTGCCAGCAGGGACCCTAGCGGGAGGCAGGATGAGCAGTTCTTC. Translated: CASRDPSGRQDEQFF. The chain joins TRBV12-3 or TRBV12-4 to TRBJ2-1; 11 positions agree with TRBD2. The V gene end was trimmed by 6 bases and the J gene end by 8 bases; junction bases not matched to a gene: 9. This CDR3 contains 15 residues.

This rearrangement joins TRBV20-1 to TRBJ2-3, with D perhaps TRBD2 (6 bases). V lost 0 bases, J lost 3 bases, and 22 bases lay in between. There are 18 residues in the CDR3. Germline CDR1 is DFQATT and CDR2 is SNEGSKA (reference sequence). DNA of the CDR3: TGCAGTGCTAGAGATCTTGTTCTCCTAGCGAAAGGAACAGATACGCAGTATTTT. This sequence encodes CSARDLVLLAKGTDTQYF.

The chain is built from TRBV10-3 and TRBJ2-1, with 10 bases aligning to TRBD2. Germline loops: CDR1 ENHRY, CDR2 SYGVKD. The CDR3 totals 17 residues. The trim removed 7 bases at V and 5 bases at J, leaving 14 bases unmatched. The CDR3: CAITGKREGPDHNEQFF. The CDR3 DNA reads TGTGCCATCACCGGCAAGCGGGAGGGACCGGATCACAATGAGCAGTTCTTC.

In its sample, this clonotype was seen a few times. J is TRBJ2-3 and V is TRBV7-3; 8 positions match TRBD1. The CDR3 runs 17 residues. Trimming cost V 4 bases and J 1 base; bases outside gene matches: 10. CDR1 and CDR2 (germline): SGHTA, FQGTGA. This CDR3 reads CASSSNGGQDGTDTQYF. DNA for the CDR3: TGTGCCAGCAGCTCAAACGGGGGACAGGATGGCACAGATACGCAGTATTTT.

The chain recombines TRBV7-2 with TRBJ2-7; D is possibly TRBD1 or TRBD2 (5 bases each). There are 13 residues in the CDR3. Germline CDR1 SGHTA, CDR2 FQGNSA. Trimming stripped 3 bases from V and 6 bases from J, with 12 bases between. The CDR3 DNA is TGTGCCAGCAGCTTTGGGGGAAGGGGCGAGCAGTACTTC. Its protein is CASSFGGRGEQYF.

This chain connects TRBV7-2 to TRBJ2-5, with D perhaps TRBD2 (6 bases). This CDR3 is built from 15 residues. The germline V gene has CDR1 SGHTA and CDR2 FQGNSA. The V gene lost 5 bases and the J gene lost 5 bases, with 18 bases spanning the gap. CDR3 residues: CASSRAGYQQETQYF. CDR3 coding DNA: TGTGCCAGCAGCCGGGCGGGGTACCAGCAGGAGACCCAGTACTTC.

The rearrangement joins TRBV30 to TRBJ2-7, with 8 bases that match TRBD2. CDR1 and CDR2 from the germline V gene are GTSNPN and SVGIG (reference sequence). The CDR3 covers 14 residues. V was pared by 3 bases and J by 4 bases, with 8 bases of the junction left unmatched. CDR3 coding DNA: TGTGCCTGGAGCCGCGGGAGGACCAAATACGAGCAGTACTTC. Its translation: CAWSRGRTKYEQYF.

The chain uses TRBV12-5 and TRBJ2-1, with 7 bases that match TRBD2. The germline V gene has CDR1 LGHNT and CDR2 FRNRAP. The CDR3 is 17 amino acids. J was trimmed by 5 bases and V by 7 bases; bases with no gene match: 17. DNA of the CDR3: TGTGCTAGTGCCCTCAGACTAGCCCCAAAACCCCACAATGAGCAGTTCTTC. Amino acids: CASALRLAPKPHNEQFF. Using reference TRBV12-5 and TRBJ2-1 for the parts outside the CDR3, the full variable domain is DARVTQTPRHKVTEMGQEVTMRCQPILGHNTVFWYRQTMMQGLELLAYFRNRAPLDDSGMPKDRFSAEMPDATLATLKIQPSEPRDSAVYFCASALRLAPKPHNEQFFGPGTRLTVL.

The sample holds a few counts of this clonotype. The J gene is TRBJ2-5, the V gene TRBV15; unclear D gene. The V and J ends lost 8 bases and 1 base respectively, with 8 bases between them. The CDR3 is 12 amino acids. Germline loops: CDR1 LNHNV, CDR2 YYDKDF (reference sequence). CDR3 nucleotide sequence: TGTGCCACCGGCCAGCTCCAAGAGACCCAGTACTTC. Its translation: CATGQLQETQYF.

The rearrangement joins TRBV9 to TRBJ2-5; unclear D gene. CDR1 and CDR2 (germline): SGDLS, YYNGEE. CDR3 length: 15 amino acids. The ends were cut back, 4 bases at V and 0 bases at J, with 13 bases in the middle. The CDR3 DNA is TGTGCCAGCAGCCCCAGACTGGGTTACCAAGAGACCCAGTACTTC. Protein sequence: CASSPRLGYQETQYF.

This clonotype was seen once. V usage is TRBV25-1 and J usage is TRBJ2-1; 7 bases are a match to TRBD1. V trimming: 2 bases; J trimming: 3 bases; junction bases outside the gene matches: 4. This CDR3 has 15 amino acids. CDR1 is MGHDK, CDR2 SYGVNS, per germline. This CDR3 is CASSEPQGNYNEQFF. The CDR3 coding sequence is TGTGCCAGCAGTGAACCACAGGGGAACTACAATGAGCAGTTCTTC. The full variable domain, in which reference TRBV25-1 and TRBJ2-1 provide the parts outside the CDR3, is EADIYQTPRYLVIGTGKKITLECSQTMGHDKMYWYQQDPGMELHLIHYSYGVNSTEKGDLSSESTVSRIRTEHFPLTLESARPSHTSQYLCASSEPQGNYNEQFFGPGTRLTVL.

The chain has TRBV6-2 or TRBV6-3 and TRBJ2-1; 10 bases fit TRBD2. V shed 5 bases, J shed 2 bases, and the junction held 15 bases outside the gene matches. This CDR3 comprises 19 residues. Germline CDR1 and CDR2: MNHEY and SVGEGT. CDR3 in amino acids: CASSRRDLLAGLTYNEQFF. The CDR3 coding sequence is TGTGCCAGCAGTCGACGAGACCTACTAGCGGGACTCACCTACAATGAGCAGTTCTTC.

The chain is built from TRBV7-8 and TRBJ2-3, with D unclear. The CDR3 is made up of 13 amino acids. CDR1 is SGHVS and CDR2 is FQNEAQ in the germline V gene. V lost 6 bases and J lost 3, with 10 bases in between. CDR3 nucleotides: TGTGCCAGCAGTTATGGGGTTACAGATACGCAGTATTTT. Translated, it gives CASSYGVTDTQYF.

At least ten counts were recorded for this clonotype. The chain links TRBV7-8 to TRBJ2-1; TRBD1 agrees at 8 bases. Per germline, CDR1 SGHVS and CDR2 FQNEAQ. With V trimmed by 1 base and J by 13 bases, 6 bases remained unmatched. This CDR3 is built from 13 residues. CDR3 bases: TGTGCCAGCAGCTTAGAGGAGGACAGGGCACAGTTCTTC. Translated, it gives CASSLEEDRAQFF.

This clonotype was counted between two and nine times. This sequence joins TRBV19 and TRBJ1-1; D possibly corresponds to TRBD1 (5 bases). The V end lost 7 bases, the J end lost 1 base, and 22 bases lay between the germline ends. This CDR3 has 17 residues. CDR1 is LNHDA and CDR2 is SQIVND in the germline V gene (reference sequence). CDR3 DNA: TGTGCCAGTAAAGATTTCGTAGGTGCGACAGAGAACACTGAAGCTTTCTTT. Its protein product is CASKDFVGATENTEAFF.

The rearrangement links TRBV5-4 to TRBJ1-1; D not resolved. This CDR3 has 12 amino acids. Per the germline V gene, CDR1 is SGHNT and CDR2 is YYREEE (reference sequence). V lost 6 bases and J lost 7, with 13 bases in between. The CDR3 sequence is CASTPRWGEAFF. For the CDR3, the DNA is TGTGCCAGCACCCCTCGATGGGGTGAAGCTTTCTTT.

Ten or more counts support this clonotype. The chain has TRBV7-2 and TRBJ2-7, with 8 bases lining up with TRBD1. J was trimmed by 4 bases and V by 1 base; bases with no gene match: 0. The CDR3 is 13 residues long. Germline CDR1 and CDR2: SGHTA and FQGNSA. CDR3 bases: TGTGCCAGCAGCTTAGGGGACAGGTACGAGCAGTACTTC. It specifies CASSLGDRYEQYF.

This clonotype has a handful of counts. The rearrangement uses TRBV19 and TRBJ2-3, with 8 bases matching TRBD1. The CDR3 covers 16 residues. V shed 9 bases, J shed 6 bases, and the junction held 17 bases outside the gene matches. The germline V gene encodes CDR1 LNHDA and CDR2 SQIVND (reference sequence). The CDR3 loop reads CASHDRQGLGGDTQYF. CDR3 bases: TGTGCCAGCCACGATCGACAGGGGCTAGGAGGGGATACGCAGTATTTT. Looking up the rest from reference TRBV19 and TRBJ2-3 gives the full variable domain: DGGITQSPKYLFRKEGQNVTLSCEQNLNHDAMYWYRQDPGQGLRLIYYSQIVNDFQKGDIAEGYSVSREKKESFPLTVTSAQKNPTAFYLCASHDRQGLGGDTQYFGPGTRLTVL.

The V call is TRBV3-1, the J call TRBJ1-2; possible D gene TRBD1, 6 bases. Germline loops: CDR1 LGHDT, CDR2 YNNKEL (reference sequence). V shed 4 bases and J shed 12 bases, with 18 bases lying between them. The CDR3 runs 13 residues. This CDR3 reads CASSRSGRGTHTF. Written as DNA, the CDR3 is TGTGCCAGCAGCCGCTCCGGGCGCGGGACACACACCTTC.

This chain connects TRBV12-3 or TRBV12-4 to TRBJ2-1, with TRBD2 as a possible D gene (5 bases). V was shortened by 5 bases and J by 0 bases, with 11 bases between the two germline ends. This CDR3 spans 15 amino acids. In nucleotides, the CDR3 is TGTGCCAGCAGTCCAGCGGCCAGCTCCTACAATGAGCAGTTCTTC. Translation: CASSPAASSYNEQFF.

The gene calls are TRBV9 and TRBJ2-1; no clear D gene. There are 15 residues in the CDR3. The V and J ends lost 0 bases and 5 bases respectively, with 12 bases between them. Germline CDR1 SGDLS, CDR2 YYNGEE. The CDR3 DNA sequence: TGTGCCAGCAGCGTAGCGACGGCTAGGAACAATGAGCAGTTCTTC. Residues: CASSVATARNNEQFF.

This clonotype was counted ten times or more. The chain uses TRBV7-2 and TRBJ2-3, with 10 bases matching TRBD2. Trimming at V came to 5 bases and at J to 1 base, leaving 6 bases not matched to a gene. CDR1 and CDR2 from the germline V gene are SGHTA and FQGNSA. This CDR3 comprises 16 residues. As DNA, the CDR3 is TGTGCCAGCAGCATCGGAGCGGGAGGGGGCACAGATACGCAGTATTTT. Its protein product is CASSIGAGGGTDTQYF. Based on the CDR3 plus reference TRBV7-2 and TRBJ2-3, the full variable domain is GAGVSQSPSNKVTEKGKDVELRCDPISGHTALYWYRQSLGQGLEFLIYFQGNSAPDKSGLPSDRFSAERTGGSVSTLTIQRTQQEDSAVYLCASSIGAGGGTDTQYFGPGTRLTVL.

The chain employs TRBV19 and TRBJ1-5; D unresolved. Trimming pared 6 bases from V and 8 bases from J, leaving 20 bases between. Germline V gene data show CDR1 as LNHDA and CDR2 as SQIVND (reference sequence). This CDR3 has 15 residues. The chain's CDR3 is CASRHISHAGEPQHF. CDR3 coding DNA: TGTGCCAGTAGACACATATCCCACGCCGGTGAGCCCCAGCATTTT.

The CDR3 loop reads CASKAGNSGNTIYF. Here the CDR3 DNA reads TGTGCCAGCAAGGCGGGGAACTCTGGAAACACCATATATTTT. V gene TRBV6-6 combines with J gene TRBJ1-3; D is uncertain. Deletions cut 7 bases from V and 0 bases from J, with 10 bases between. The CDR3 is 14 residues long. Germline assignment: CDR1 MNHNY and CDR2 SVGAGI (reference sequence).

The chain joins TRBV6-2 or TRBV6-3 to TRBJ2-7; 11 bases align to TRBD2. Germline CDR1 reads MNHEY; CDR2 reads SVGEGT. The CDR3 length is 15 residues. Trimming took 6 bases from V and 5 from J; bases not matched to a gene: 9. CDR3 DNA sequence: TGTGCCAGCAGCCGCCGACTAGCGGGAATCAACGAGCAGTACTTC. It translates to CASSRRLAGINEQYF.

The chain carries TRBV20-1 and TRBJ2-1, with TRBD2 matching 10 bases. V was pared by 0 bases and J by 6 bases, with 5 bases of the junction left unmatched. The germline V gene has CDR1 DFQATT and CDR2 SNEGSKA (reference sequence). This CDR3 has 15 amino acids. CDR3 protein: CSARDWLAGANEQFF. The CDR3 DNA reads TGCAGTGCTAGAGATTGGCTAGCGGGAGCCAATGAGCAGTTCTTC.